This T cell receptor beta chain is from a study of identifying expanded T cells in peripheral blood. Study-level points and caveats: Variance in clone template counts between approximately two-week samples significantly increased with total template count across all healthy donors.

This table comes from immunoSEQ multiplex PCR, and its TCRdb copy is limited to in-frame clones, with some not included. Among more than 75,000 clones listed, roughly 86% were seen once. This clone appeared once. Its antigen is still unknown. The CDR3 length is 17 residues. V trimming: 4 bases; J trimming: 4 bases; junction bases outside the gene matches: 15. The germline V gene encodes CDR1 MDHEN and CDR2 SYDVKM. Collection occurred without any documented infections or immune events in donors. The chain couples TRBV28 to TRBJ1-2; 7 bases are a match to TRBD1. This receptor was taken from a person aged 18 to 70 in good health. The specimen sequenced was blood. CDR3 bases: TGTGCCAGCAGTTCCACTCTACTCCTCACAGGGGTCTATGGCTACACCTTC. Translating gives CASSSTLLLTGVYGYTF.